This T cell receptor beta chain was sequenced in a study of blood T cell repertoires in COVID-19. Study background: The United States, Italy and Spain provided the acute and convalescent COVID-19 samples. T cells, B-cell-depleted T cells, or PBMCs supplied cDNA or gDNA.

The CDR3 runs 18 residues. Looked up from germline, CDR1 is LNHDA and CDR2 is SQIVND (reference sequence). The trim removed 2 bases at V and 5 bases at J, leaving 9 bases unmatched. Sequencing was performed with immunoSEQ multiplex PCR; in TCRdb, only in-frame clones are kept and a portion is missing. The sample consists of about 59,000 clones, more than 80% of them appearing once. The sequenced sample consisted of peripheral blood. The receptor was derived from a man older than 75 with acute or convalescent COVID-19. V and J are TRBV19 and TRBJ2-1; 13 bases agree with TRBD2. The chain's CDR3 is CASSIQELAGGLDNEQFF. CDR3 sequence (DNA): TGTGCCAGTAGTATACAGGAACTAGCGGGGGGGCTGGACAATGAGCAGTTCTTC.